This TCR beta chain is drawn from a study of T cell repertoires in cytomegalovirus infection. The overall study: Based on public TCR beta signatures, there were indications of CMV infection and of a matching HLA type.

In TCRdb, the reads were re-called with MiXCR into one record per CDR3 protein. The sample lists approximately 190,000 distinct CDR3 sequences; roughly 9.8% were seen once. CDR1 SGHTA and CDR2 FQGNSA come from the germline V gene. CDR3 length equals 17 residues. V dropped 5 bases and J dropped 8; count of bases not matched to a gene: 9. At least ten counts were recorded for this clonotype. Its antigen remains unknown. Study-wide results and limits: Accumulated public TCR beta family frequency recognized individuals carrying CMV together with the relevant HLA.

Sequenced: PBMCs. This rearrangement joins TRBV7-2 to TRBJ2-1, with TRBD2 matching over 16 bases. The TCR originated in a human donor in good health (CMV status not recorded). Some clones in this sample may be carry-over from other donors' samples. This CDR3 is CASSSGTSGRADDEQFF. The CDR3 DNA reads TGTGCCAGCAGCAGCGGGACTAGCGGGAGGGCCGACGATGAGCAGTTCTTC.